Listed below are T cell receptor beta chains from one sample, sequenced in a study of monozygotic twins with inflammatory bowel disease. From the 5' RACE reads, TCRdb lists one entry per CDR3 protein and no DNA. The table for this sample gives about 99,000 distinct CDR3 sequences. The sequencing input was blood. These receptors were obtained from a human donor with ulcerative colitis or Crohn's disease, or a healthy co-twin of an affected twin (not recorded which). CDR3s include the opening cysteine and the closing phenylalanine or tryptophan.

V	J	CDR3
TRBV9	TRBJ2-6	CASSRQGGGSGANVLTF
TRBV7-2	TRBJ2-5	CASSAPGETQYF
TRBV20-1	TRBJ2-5	CSARREGPGSQYF
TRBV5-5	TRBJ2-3	CASRSGGFVNTDTQYF
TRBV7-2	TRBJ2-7	CASSLDRGGSYEQYF
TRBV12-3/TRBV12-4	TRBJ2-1	CASSSGTRSISIPDEQFF
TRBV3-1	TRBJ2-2	CASKLRTNTGELFF
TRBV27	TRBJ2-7	CASGGSLYEQYF
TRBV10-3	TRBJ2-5	CAISETAGGPETQYF
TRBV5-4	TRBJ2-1	CASRVGREDNEQFF
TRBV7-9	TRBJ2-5	CASSLASVQETQYF
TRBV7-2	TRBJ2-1	CASSLVAGVYNEQFF